The sequence of this T cell receptor beta chain was determined in a study of CD8 T cells in ankylosing spondylitis. This CDR3 comprises 16 residues. The germline V gene encodes CDR1 GTSNPN and CDR2 SVGIG (reference sequence). The germline V and J ends were trimmed by 2 bases and 1 base, with 18 bases remaining between them. Study-wide results and caveats: Clones tied to disease were said to be significantly enriched in matched ankylosing spondylitis synovial fluid.

TCRdb reprocessed the 5' RACE reads with MiXCR, giving one entry per CDR3 protein. This table has approximately 200,000 distinct CDR3 sequences, 9.5% to 15% appearing once. Points on this clonotype: As yet, its antigen is unknown.

V and J are TRBV30 and TRBJ2-7; D is unclear. Sequenced input: blood, either unsorted or a sorted T cell fraction (not recorded which). This sequence originates from a male donor with ankylosing spondylitis or in good health (not recorded which). CDR3 nucleotides: TGTGCCTGGAGTCCTCCGTCGGGTATTGATTCCTACGAGCAGTACTTC. Translation: CAWSPPSGIDSYEQYF. Combining the CDR3 with reference TRBV30 and TRBJ2-7 gives the whole variable domain SQTIHQWPATLVQPVGSPLSLECTVEGTSNPNLYWYRQAAGRGLQLLFYSVGIGQISSEVPQNLSASRPQDRQFILSSKKLLLSDSGFYLCAWSPPSGIDSYEQYFGPGTRLTVT.